The clone carrying this T cell receptor (beta chain) was observed at least ten times. Its specificity is not known. Using its own MiXCR run on the PCR reads, TCRdb lists one record per CDR3 protein. The sample has some 650,000 distinct CDR3 sequences; nearly 20% are singletons. Germline V gives CDR1 SGDLS, CDR2 YYNGEE. V was pared by 4 bases and J by 5 bases, with 13 bases between. The CDR3 is made up of 13 amino acids. The sample is drawn from a study of molecular identifiers for immune sequencing clone quantification. Notes on the study in general: Clones above 20 RNA copies held over 97% of effector molecules, under 1% in naive cells.

Sequenced: naive CD8+ T cells from blood, with Jurkat cell RNA spiked in. Stated subset: FACS-sorted CD8+CD4-CCR7+CD45RA+ naive T cells. The chain has TRBV9 and TRBJ2-7, with D unresolved. The TCR sequence derives from a human donor in good health. Some libraries in this study had Jurkat cell RNA spiked in. In DNA, the CDR3 is TGTGCCAGCAGCCCGCGTGCTGCAGACGAGCAGTACTTC. Its translation is CASSPRAADEQYF. The full variable domain, with the rest looked up from reference TRBV9 and TRBJ2-7, is DSGVTQTPKHLITATGQRVTLRCSPRSGDLSVYWYQQSLDQGLQFLIQYYNGEERAKGNILERFSAQQFPDLHSELNLSSLELGDSALYFCASSPRAADEQYFGPGTRLTVT.